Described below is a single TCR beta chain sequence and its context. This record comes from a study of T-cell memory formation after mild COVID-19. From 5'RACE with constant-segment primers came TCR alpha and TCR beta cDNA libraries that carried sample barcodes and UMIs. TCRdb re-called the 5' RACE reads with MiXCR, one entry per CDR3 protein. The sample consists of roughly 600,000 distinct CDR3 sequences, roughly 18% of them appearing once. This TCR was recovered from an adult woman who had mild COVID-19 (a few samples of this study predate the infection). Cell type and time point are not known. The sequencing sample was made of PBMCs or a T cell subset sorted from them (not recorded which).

Written as DNA, the CDR3 is TGTGCCAGCAGCACCGCCGGGACAGGGGGCGCAAGGACTGAAGCTTTCTTT. Its translation is CASSTAGTGGARTEAFF. V is TRBV5-5 and J is TRBJ1-1, with 12 bases fitting TRBD1. Germline V gene data show CDR1 as SGHKS and CDR2 as YYEKEE (reference sequence). This CDR3 is built from 17 residues. The trim removed 4 bases at V and 5 bases at J, leaving 12 bases unmatched.